A single sample gave rise to the 30 T cell receptor beta chains below, sequenced in a study of T cell changes during pregnancy in multiple sclerosis. Here immunoSEQ multiplex PCR was the method, and the copy in TCRdb shows in-frame clones only, minus some. This sample has 68,000 or so clones, with approximately 90% found just once. This specimen consisted of peripheral blood, obtained in the second trimester of pregnancy. These receptors were collected from a female donor in good health, enrolled as a control in a pregnancy study.

The chain uses TRBV18 and TRBJ1-1; TRBD1 matches 9 bases. CDR1 and CDR2 from the germline V gene are KGHSH and LQKENI. V lost 6 bases and J lost 3; bases outside the gene matches: 8. The length of the CDR3 is 15 residues. CDR3 protein: CASSLQGAADTEAFF. The CDR3 DNA sequence: TGTGCCAGCTCGCTACAGGGGGCAGCGGACACTGAAGCTTTCTTT. The whole variable domain, remainder taken from reference TRBV18 and TRBJ1-1, is NAGVMQNPRHLVRRRGQEARLRCSPMKGHSHVYWYRQLPEEGLKFMVYLQKENIIDESGMPKERFSAEFPKEGPSILRIQQVVRGDSAAYFCASSLQGAADTEAFFGQGTRLTVV.

The chain is built from TRBV5-4 and TRBJ1-6; 8 nucleotides line up with TRBD1. CDR3 length: 16 residues. V shed 3 bases, J shed 7 bases, and the junction held 9 bases outside the gene matches. CDR1 is SGHNT, CDR2 YYREEE, per germline (reference sequence). In DNA, the CDR3 is TGTGCCAGCAGCTCTAGACGACAGGGGCCAAATTCACCCCTCCACTTT. Translation: CASSSRRQGPNSPLHF.

By share of the sample, this clone is medium-sized. V gene TRBV6-4 combines with J gene TRBJ2-2; TRBD2 matches at 7 bases. V lost 4 bases and J lost 4; bases outside the gene matches: 0. The CDR3 is made up of 13 amino acids. Germline V gene data show CDR1 as MRHNA and CDR2 as SNTAGT. The DNA of the CDR3 is TGTGCCAGCAGTGGGACTAGCACCGGGGAGCTGTTTTTT. Amino acid sequence: CASSGTSTGELFF.

CDR3 loop: CASSYYGTSGTYEQYF. Written as DNA, the CDR3 is TGCGCCAGCAGCTATTACGGGACTAGCGGAACCTACGAGCAGTACTTC. The V and J genes are TRBV5-1 and TRBJ2-7, with TRBD2 matching over 11 bases. The CDR3 is made up of 16 amino acids. Looked up from germline, CDR1 is SGHRS and CDR2 is YFSETQ. Trimming cost V 3 bases and J 2 bases; bases outside gene matches: 7.

This clone occurred once. The gene calls are TRBV25-1 and TRBJ1-4; D is unresolved. Trimming pared 6 bases from V and 3 bases from J, leaving 11 bases between. Germline loops: CDR1 MGHDK, CDR2 SYGVNS. This CDR3 has 14 residues. The CDR3 DNA reads as TGTGCCAGCAGCCACCCGCGGGCTAATGAAAAACTGTTTTTT. Protein: CASSHPRANEKLFF. The variable domain in full, completed from reference TRBV25-1 and TRBJ1-4, reads EADIYQTPRYLVIGTGKKITLECSQTMGHDKMYWYQQDPGMELHLIHYSYGVNSTEKGDLSSESTVSRIRTEHFPLTLESARPSHTSQYLCASSHPRANEKLFFGSGTQLSVL.

The chain employs TRBV13 and TRBJ2-1, with TRBD2 matching over 8 bases. The CDR3 totals 14 residues. Trimming took 7 bases from V and 7 from J; bases not matched to a gene: 9. CDR1 and CDR2 (germline): PRHDT, FYEKMQ (reference sequence). The CDR3 region is CASNRAGEVNEQFF. The CDR3 DNA sequence: TGTGCCAGCAATAGAGCGGGAGAGGTTAATGAGCAGTTCTTC.

This chain connects TRBV7-2 to TRBJ2-5; TRBD1 is a possible D gene (6 bases). Between the trimmed V and J ends, which lost 4 bases and 2 bases, there was a span of 11 bases. The CDR3 sequence is 14 residues long. Germline V gives CDR1 SGHTA, CDR2 FQGNSA. The DNA for the CDR3 is TGTGCCAGCAGCTATACAGGGTTACAAGAGACCCAGTACTTC. Protein product: CASSYTGLQETQYF.

This chain connects TRBV29-1 to TRBJ1-2, with a possible D match to TRBD1 (6 bases). The germline gives CDR1 SQVTM, CDR2 ANQGSEA. Trimming took off 0 bases at V and 3 bases at J, with 11 bases between the two ends. The CDR3 spans 14 residues. CDR3 coding DNA: TGCAGCGTTGAAGATCAGGGGACCGACTATGGCTACACCTTC. It translates to CSVEDQGTDYGYTF.

The chain uses TRBV7-8 and TRBJ2-2, with 7 positions matching TRBD2. This CDR3 contains 14 residues. CDR1 and CDR2 (germline): SGHVS, FQNEAQ. V dropped 2 bases and J dropped 4; count of bases not matched to a gene: 1. CDR3 sequence (DNA): TGTGCCAGCAGCTTAAAGCGGGGCACCGGGGAGCTGTTTTTT. Translation gives CASSLKRGTGELFF.

The chain combines TRBV6-1 with TRBJ2-7, with D tentatively TRBD2 (6 bases). Germline loops: CDR1 MNHNS, CDR2 SASEGT. The V end was cut by 0 bases, the J end by 1 base, with 10 bases between. CDR3 length equals 15 residues. The CDR3 bases are TGTGCCAGCAGTGAAGCTGCAGGGACTTCCTACGAGCAGTACTTC. Protein: CASSEAAGTSYEQYF.

The rearrangement uses TRBV9 and TRBJ1-2; TRBD1 might be the D (5 bases). The CDR3 contains 13 residues. V dropped 0 bases and J dropped 7 bases, with 10 bases sitting between them. Germline lookup yields CDR1 SGDLS and CDR2 YYNGEE. The CDR3 nucleotides are TGTGCCAGCAGCGTAGAGACAGTATCTGGCTACACCTTC. Translating gives CASSVETVSGYTF.

The rearrangement joins TRBV27 to TRBJ2-2; 9 nucleotides agree with TRBD1. Trimming at V came to 4 bases and at J to 6 bases, leaving 9 bases not matched to a gene. Per the germline V gene, CDR1 is MNHEY and CDR2 is SMNVEV (reference sequence). The CDR3 is made up of 16 amino acids. The CDR3 DNA follows: TGTGCCAGCAGTTCCACAGGGGGCGCTTGGTCCGGGGAGCTGTTTTTT. Translation: CASSSTGGAWSGELFF.

V usage is TRBV27 and J usage is TRBJ1-5; D gene ambiguous. Germline lookup yields CDR1 MNHEY and CDR2 SMNVEV (reference sequence). The CDR3 runs 12 residues. V gave up 4 bases and J gave up 6 bases, with 7 bases separating them. In nucleotides, the CDR3 is TGTGCCAGCAGTTCAAACGGTCAGCCCCAGCATTTT. Translated, it gives CASSSNGQPQHF.

This clone has more than one count but fewer than ten. This chain links TRBV6-5 with TRBJ2-7; TRBD1 is a possible D gene (6 bases). V was pared by 6 bases and J by 1 base, with 10 bases between. The CDR3 is 13 amino acids. From germline, CDR1 is MNHEY and CDR2 SVGAGI. The CDR3 loop is CASSDRTSYEQYF. CDR3 sequence (DNA): TGTGCCAGCAGCGACAGGACTTCCTACGAGCAGTACTTC.

This chain links TRBV7-3 with TRBJ2-1, with 8 bases matching TRBD2. The length of the CDR3 is 15 residues. Germline V gene lookup returns CDR1 SGHTA and CDR2 FQGTGA. The junction had 11 bases not matched to a gene; V was cut back by 5 bases and J by 8 bases. The CDR3 DNA sequence: TGTGCCAGCAGCCCCATAGCGGGACGTCTCGATGAGCAGTTCTTC. Translating it yields CASSPIAGRLDEQFF.

The genes are TRBV10-3 and TRBJ1-5; TRBD1 aligns across 10 bases. This CDR3 contains 16 residues. CDR1 is ENHRY, CDR2 SYGVKD, per germline. The V segment lost 6 bases and the J segment 2 bases; nucleotides outside the gene matches: 7. CDR3 nucleotide sequence: TGTGCCATCAGAGATCGGGACAGGGGAGGCAATCAGCCCCAGCATTTT. Amino acids: CAIRDRDRGGNQPQHF.

The chain is built from TRBV7-9 and TRBJ2-1; TRBD1 aligns across 9 bases. Germline CDR1 SEHNR, CDR2 FQNEAQ (reference sequence). Germline trimming cut 5 bases from V and 6 bases from J; bases unmatched to any gene: 2. This CDR3 is built from 13 residues. CDR3 in amino acids: CASSATGGNEQFF. DNA for the CDR3: TGTGCCAGCAGCGCGACAGGGGGCAATGAGCAGTTCTTC.

This chain joins TRBV7-2 and TRBJ2-5, with TRBD2 matching over 10 bases. CDR3 length: 14 residues. Germline V gene sequence: CDR1 SGHTA, CDR2 FQGNSA. Losses at the gene ends were 3 bases for V and 5 bases for J; bases not matched to a gene: 3. As DNA, the CDR3 is TGTGCCAGCAGCTTGCTAGCGGGAGTTGAGACCCAGTACTTC. The encoded protein is CASSLLAGVETQYF.

Comments on this clone: One end of the junction varies from germline; a read error may be responsible. The chain links TRBV2 to TRBJ2-3; weak D call: TRBD2 (6 bases). CDR1 is SNHLY and CDR2 is FYNNEI in the germline V gene. The CDR3 spans 12 residues. Written as DNA, the CDR3 is TGCGCTCTGGGGACTTGGACAGATACGCAGTATTTT. Translation gives CALGTWTDTQYF.

CDR3 DNA: TGTGCCAGTAGTGTGGGACAGGGGGCGCTTGAGCAGTTCTTC. Protein sequence: CASSVGQGALEQFF. J is TRBJ2-1 and V is TRBV19; the match to TRBD1 covers 12 bases. The CDR3 totals 14 residues. With 5 bases clipped from V and 9 bases from J, the junction kept 5 bases outside the gene matches. Germline V CDR1 and CDR2: LNHDA, SQIVND (reference sequence).

The V call is TRBV21-1, the J call TRBJ2-1; the table assigns TRBD2, which was not confirmed against the DNA. TRBV21-1 is a pseudogene segment. This CDR3 has 16 residues. Here the CDR3 DNA reads TGTGCCAGCAGCTCCCGGGGGAGGTCGACCTACAATGAGCAGTTCTTC. Translating it yields CASSSRGRSTYNEQFF.

The V call is TRBV5-6, the J call TRBJ1-3; D gene uncertain. The CDR3 runs 14 residues. The V end lost 5 bases, the J end lost 0 bases, and 9 bases lay between the germline ends. Germline V CDR1 and CDR2: SGHDT, YYEEEE. The CDR3 sequence is CASRPGSSGNTIYF. Here the CDR3 DNA reads TGTGCCAGCAGACCCGGGAGCTCTGGAAACACCATATATTTT.

This rearrangement joins TRBV27 to TRBJ2-6; 7 bases are shared with TRBD2. The CDR3 contains 17 residues. Germline CDR1 and CDR2: MNHEY and SMNVEV (reference sequence). Trimming took 5 bases from V and 0 from J; bases not matched to a gene: 7. CDR3 DNA sequence: TGTGCCAGCAGTCCCTTCGGCGGGAGCTCTGGGGCCAACGTCCTGACTTTC. Translation gives CASSPFGGSSGANVLTF.

The chain employs TRBV28 and TRBJ1-2; D may be TRBD1 (5 bases). V lost 6 bases, J lost 7 bases, and 15 bases lay in between. Germline V gives CDR1 MDHEN, CDR2 SYDVKM. The CDR3 runs to 13 residues. CDR3 DNA sequence: TGTGCCAGCAGCCCCTCAGGGCTGGGTGGCTACACCTTC. Translation gives CASSPSGLGGYTF.

J is TRBJ1-1 and V is TRBV6-6; unclear D gene. The ends were cut back, 7 bases at V and 1 base at J, with 10 bases in the middle. This CDR3 region has 13 residues. Looked up from germline, CDR1 is MNHNY and CDR2 is SVGAGI (reference sequence). This CDR3 is CASTTAENTEAFF. The CDR3 DNA reads TGTGCCAGCACTACAGCCGAGAACACTGAAGCTTTCTTT.

The V and J genes are TRBV9 and TRBJ1-1; no reliable D call. Germline V gives CDR1 SGDLS, CDR2 YYNGEE. This CDR3 is 14 amino acids long. The V gene lost 4 bases and the J gene lost 0 bases, with 10 bases spanning the gap. DNA for the CDR3: TGTGCCAGCAGCCCGACTCTGGTGAACACTGAAGCTTTCTTT. Encoded protein: CASSPTLVNTEAFF.

The rearrangement joins TRBV7-6 to TRBJ2-2; D is possibly TRBD1 or TRBD2 (6 bases each). Trimming left V 5 bases short and J 7 bases short, with 11 bases between. Germline assignment: CDR1 SGHVS and CDR2 FNYEAQ. The CDR3 loop spans 13 amino acids. The CDR3 protein is CASSLGGGGELFF. CDR3 sequence (DNA): TGTGCCAGCAGCCTAGGAGGGGGCGGGGAGCTGTTTTTT. The whole variable domain, remainder taken from reference TRBV7-6 and TRBJ2-2, is GAGVSQSPRYKVTKRGQDVALRCDPISGHVSLYWYRQALGQGPEFLTYFNYEAQQDKSGLPNDRFSAERPEGSISTLTIQRTEQRDSAMYRCASSLGGGGELFFGEGSRLTVL.

This clone turned up a few times. V is TRBV19 and J is TRBJ2-1; a possible D gene is TRBD1 (5 bases). The CDR3 contains 15 residues. V was cut by 3 bases and J by 7 bases, with 16 bases left in between. Germline CDR1 LNHDA, CDR2 SQIVND (reference sequence). The CDR3 coding sequence is TGTGCCAGTAGTATTTTAGGACACCCAGGGAATGAGCAGTTCTTC. Translation: CASSILGHPGNEQFF.

V and J are TRBV28 and TRBJ1-1; TRBD1 matches 9 bases. The germline V gene has CDR1 MDHEN and CDR2 SYDVKM. V trimming: 2 bases; J trimming: 13 bases; junction bases outside the gene matches: 5. The CDR3 has 12 residues. Here the CDR3 reads CASSLGQGMGFF. The CDR3 nucleotides read TGTGCCAGCAGTTTAGGACAGGGGATGGGTTTCTTT.

The chain uses TRBV6-1 and TRBJ2-3, with a possible D match to TRBD1 (6 bases). This CDR3 region has 13 residues. Germline CDR1 reads MNHNS; CDR2 reads SASEGT. The germline V and J ends were trimmed by 7 bases and 2 bases, with 10 bases remaining between them. In nucleotides, the CDR3 is TGTGCCAGCACCAGGACAGTCACAGATACGCAGTATTTT. Amino acid sequence: CASTRTVTDTQYF.